This T cell receptor (beta chain) was profiled in a study of shared clonotypes between healthy human individuals. General study results and limits: Several donors showed sharing of approximately 5% of naive CD4 clonotypes. At large depth, rarefaction still showed sorted-subset sequencing to be incomplete.

Genomic DNA per cell subset filled all wells of several immunoSEQ plates. Using immunoSEQ multiplex PCR, the repertoire was profiled, and TCRdb retains in-frame clones only, with some absent. The profile shows hundreds of thousands of clones, 90% to 98% of them singletons. CDR3 size: 10 residues. Germline V lookup: CDR1 SGDLS, CDR2 YYNGEE. Between the trimmed V and J ends, which lost 3 bases and 6 bases, there was a span of 1 base. About this clone: Its cognate antigen is unknown.

Naive CD8 cells lacked CD45RO, underwent positive selection for CCR7 and left out terminally differentiated effector memory CD45RA+ cells. The sample was naive CD8+ T cells sorted from blood. The sequence came from a man younger than 40 in good health. The chain has TRBV9 and TRBJ2-4; D unclear. The CDR3 region is CASSGNIQYF. The CDR3 region has the DNA TGTGCCAGCAGCGGAAACATTCAGTACTTC.